This note documents a single TCR beta chain sequence. As processed by the authors: Amplification of reference gene primers was used by the study to estimate nucleated cell counts. Assay used: immunoSEQ multiplex PCR; TCRdb lists only in-frame clones, some missing. V, J and clone size reflect that table, while D and trimming were determined from the DNA. Of around 100,000 clones in the sample, roughly 85% were seen once. J lost 4 bases, V lost 1 base, and 15 bases had no gene match. Germline V CDR1 and CDR2: GTSNPN, SVGIG (reference sequence). The CDR3 totals 19 residues. The entry originates in a study of blood T cell repertoires in COVID-19. Across the whole study: Specimens from acute and convalescent COVID-19 originated in the United States, Italy and Spain.

The receptor was derived from a woman in her 70s with acute or convalescent COVID-19. This chain connects TRBV30 to TRBJ2-6, with 8 bases fitting TRBD1. Sequencing was carried out using peripheral blood. The CDR3 region is CAWSAGDRIPTLGANVLTF. The DNA for the CDR3 is TGTGCCTGGAGTGCAGGGGACAGGATCCCTACTCTCGGGGCCAACGTCCTGACTTTC. The whole variable domain, filled in from reference TRBV30 and TRBJ2-6, reads SQTIHQWPATLVQPVGSPLSLECTVEGTSNPNLYWYRQAAGRGLQLLFYSVGIGQISSEVPQNLSASRPQDRQFILSSKKLLLSDSGFYLCAWSAGDRIPTLGANVLTFGAGSRLTVL.